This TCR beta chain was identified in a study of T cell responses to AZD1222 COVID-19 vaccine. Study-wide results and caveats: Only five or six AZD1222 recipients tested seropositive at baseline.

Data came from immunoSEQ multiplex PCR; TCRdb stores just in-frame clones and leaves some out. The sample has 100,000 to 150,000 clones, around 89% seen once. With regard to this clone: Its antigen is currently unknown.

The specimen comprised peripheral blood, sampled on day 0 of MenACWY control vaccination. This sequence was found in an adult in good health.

DNA of the CDR3: TGTGCCATCAGAGGGACAGGGAATTCACCCCTCCACTTT. This encodes CAIRGTGNSPLHF. The chain uses TRBV10-3 and TRBJ1-6; 9 bases are shared with TRBD1. The J segment lost 7 bases and the V segment lost 6 bases, leaving 1 base of the junction unmatched. This CDR3 is 13 amino acids long. CDR1 and CDR2 from the germline V gene are ENHRY and SYGVKD.